This note documents a single TCR beta chain sequence. The antigen remains undetermined. This entry belongs to a study of T cell responses to AZD1222 COVID-19 vaccine. Study findings and constraints: White British ancestry dominated among donors, who included more females, and clonal diversity was possibly underestimated.

The CDR3 spans 12 residues. Germline CDR1 LGHDT, CDR2 YNNKEL (reference sequence). Trimming took 2 bases from V and 4 from J, leaving 5 bases between them. Method: immunoSEQ multiplex PCR; TCRdb's copy keeps in-frame clones and lacks some. There are 90,000 to 150,000 clones in the sample; more than 85% occur only once, and less than 8.5% lies in the top ten. This specimen was peripheral blood, taken 28 days after the second AZD1222 dose. V usage is TRBV3-1 (or the pseudogene TRBV3-2) and J usage is TRBJ2-5; D is unclear. The TCR sequence derives from an adult who received the AZD1222 COVID-19 vaccine. This CDR3 is CASSQPRETQYF. CDR3 nucleotide sequence: TGTGCCAGCAGCCAACCCCGAGAGACCCAGTACTTC.